What follows are 22 T cell receptor beta chains derived from one specimen sequenced in a study of blood T cell repertoires in COVID-19 (dated by TCRdb to about 2020). Library prep was done by the immunoSEQ multiplex PCR assay. Sourced from immuneACCESS, this table was stored by TCRdb with only in-frame sequences that have V and J called. A share of the clones is absent; for the studies checked, an unresolved V gene accounts for under half, and the remainder has no known explanation. The sample data list some 120,000 clones, and roughly 86% of these were observed just once. The ten largest clonotypes hold about 5.4% of the sample. What was sequenced was peripheral blood. These receptors were obtained from a human donor in a cohort sampled during active COVID-19.

This chain uses TRBV6-5 with TRBJ2-7; D is perhaps TRBD1 (6 bases). With 6 bases removed from V and 4 bases from J, the gap between germline ends came to 19 bases. The length of the CDR3 is 15 residues. Germline values: CDR1 MNHEY, CDR2 SVGAGI. CDR3 nucleotide sequence: TGTGCCAGCAGCCAAATGTCGGGACACCCGTACGAGCAGTACTTC. It translates to CASSQMSGHPYEQYF.

The chain joins TRBV11-2 to TRBJ2-5; 9 bases align to TRBD2. The CDR3 length is 16 residues. Germline assignment: CDR1 SGHAT and CDR2 FQNNGV. Trimming removed 1 base from V and 1 base from J; junction bases left unmatched: 4. For the CDR3, the DNA is TGTGCCAGCAGCTTAGGGGGACTAGCAGTCCAAGAGACCCAGTACTTC. Encoded protein: CASSLGGLAVQETQYF.

The count of this clone is one. CDR3 nucleotides: TGTGCCAGCACAACAGGGCTTCGTCAAGAAAAACTGTTTTTT. It yields the protein CASTTGLRQEKLFF. V is TRBV18 and J is TRBJ1-4; D perhaps matches TRBD1 (6 bases). The CDR3 has 14 amino acids. Germline lookup yields CDR1 KGHSH and CDR2 LQKENI. Trimming shortened V by 8 bases and J by 8 bases, and 18 bases separated the two germline ends.

The gene calls are TRBV11-3 and TRBJ2-5, with D perhaps TRBD1 (5 bases). CDR1 and CDR2 from the germline V gene are SGHNT and YENEEA. This CDR3 contains 14 residues. The V and J ends lost 2 bases and 0 bases respectively, with 7 bases between them. The CDR3 sequence is CASSLSRDQETQYF. The CDR3 DNA reads as TGTGCCAGCAGCTTAAGCAGGGACCAAGAGACCCAGTACTTC.

The V call is TRBV27, the J call TRBJ2-3, with 7 bases matching TRBD2. Germline lookup yields CDR1 MNHEY and CDR2 SMNVEV (reference sequence). The length of the CDR3 is 16 residues. The trim removed 2 bases at V and 2 bases at J, leaving 7 bases unmatched. CDR3 sequence reads: CASSLNGGSITDTQYF. The CDR3 DNA reads TGTGCCAGCAGTTTAAACGGGGGGAGTATCACAGATACGCAGTATTTT.

This sequence joins TRBV19 and TRBJ2-3, with D possibly TRBD2 on 5 matching bases. The V end was cut by 4 bases, the J end by 3 bases, with 8 bases between. CDR3 size: 13 residues. Germline V gives CDR1 LNHDA, CDR2 SQIVND (reference sequence). The CDR3 nucleotides are TGTGCCAGTAGTAGAGGGAATACAGATACGCAGTATTTT. Translated: CASSRGNTDTQYF.

This rearrangement joins TRBV3-1 (or the pseudogene TRBV3-2) to TRBJ2-3; 7 nucleotides match TRBD1. This CDR3 region has 12 residues. Germline CDR1 reads LGHDT; CDR2 reads YNNKEL (reference sequence). V was clipped by 1 base and J by 9 bases; unmatched bases: 1. This CDR3 reads CASSQGQGTQYF. The CDR3 DNA reads as TGTGCCAGCAGCCAAGGACAGGGCACGCAGTATTTT.

The CDR3 nucleotides are TGTGCCAGCAGCTCCAGGGGTAGCATAGACTACAATGAGCAGTTCTTC. Translating gives CASSSRGSIDYNEQFF. The genes are TRBV5-5 and TRBJ2-1; tentative D call: TRBD1 (6 bases). V dropped 3 bases and J dropped 3 bases, with 16 bases sitting between them. Germline V gene sequence: CDR1 SGHKS, CDR2 YYEKEE (reference sequence). CDR3 length: 16 amino acids.

The rearrangement joins TRBV7-2 to TRBJ2-1, with D possibly being TRBD2 (5 bases). Trimming shortened V by 6 bases and J by 3 bases, and 15 bases separated the two germline ends. Germline CDR1 and CDR2: SGHTA and FQGNSA. The CDR3 sequence is 15 residues long. The DNA of the CDR3 is TGTGCCAGCAGGTCAAGCGGTACCGTCTACAATGAGCAGTTCTTC. It yields the protein CASRSSGTVYNEQFF. The variable domain in full, completed from reference TRBV7-2 and TRBJ2-1, reads GAGVSQSPSNKVTEKGKDVELRCDPISGHTALYWYRQSLGQGLEFLIYFQGNSAPDKSGLPSDRFSAERTGGSVSTLTIQRTQQEDSAVYLCASRSSGTVYNEQFFGPGTRLTVL.

This chain joins TRBV5-1 and TRBJ2-1; D ambiguous. Germline CDR1 reads SGHRS; CDR2 reads YFSETQ. The CDR3 has 15 amino acids. V lost 0 bases and J lost 5, with 12 bases in between. CDR3 nucleotide sequence: TGCGCCAGCAGCTTGGGGGCTGCCCGAAACAATGAGCAGTTCTTC. It translates to CASSLGAARNNEQFF.

The chain links TRBV4-1 to TRBJ1-2, with D possibly TRBD1 on 5 matching bases. V was pared by 1 base and J by 8 bases, with 17 bases between. This CDR3 contains 15 residues. Per germline, CDR1 MGHRA and CDR2 YSYEKL. The CDR3 DNA follows: TGCGCCAGCAGCCAAGTCCCGGGACTCGGTATCGGCTACACCTTC. This encodes CASSQVPGLGIGYTF.

This chain links TRBV6-1 with TRBJ2-1; 12 nucleotides align to TRBD2. The CDR3 length is 15 residues. The trim removed 1 base at V and 9 bases at J, leaving 4 bases unmatched. Germline V lookup: CDR1 MNHNS, CDR2 SASEGT. The CDR3 sequence is CASSEVWTSGVEQFF. Written as DNA, the CDR3 is TGTGCCAGCAGTGAAGTGTGGACTAGCGGGGTTGAGCAGTTCTTC.

V is TRBV28 and J is TRBJ1-2, with 7 nucleotides matching TRBD1. Germline CDR1 is MDHEN and CDR2 is SYDVKM. The CDR3 contains 15 residues. V gave up 6 bases and J gave up 2 bases; unmatched junction bases: 9. The CDR3 DNA follows: TGTGCCAGCAGCCCCACGGGACAGAGGAACTATGGCTACACCTTC. Its protein product is CASSPTGQRNYGYTF.

The V call is TRBV5-1, the J call TRBJ1-2, with a tentative D call TRBD1 (5 bases). The CDR3 consists of 15 residues. Trimming removed 2 bases from V and 4 bases from J, with 15 bases in between. Germline V lookup: CDR1 SGHRS, CDR2 YFSETQ. CDR3 protein: CASSFDSPAVYGYTF. The CDR3 DNA follows: TGCGCCAGCAGCTTTGACAGCCCTGCTGTCTATGGCTACACCTTC.

This clone appeared a single time. The genes are TRBV27 and TRBJ2-7; D is perhaps TRBD1 (6 bases). The germline V gene has CDR1 MNHEY and CDR2 SMNVEV (reference sequence). The CDR3 runs to 14 residues. V shed 3 bases and J shed 12 bases, with 21 bases lying between them. The CDR3 sequence: CASSFGDGQRGPYF. The CDR3 DNA follows: TGTGCCAGCAGTTTTGGGGACGGACAGAGGGGCCCGTACTTC.

The chain joins TRBV6-5 to TRBJ1-2; TRBD1 matches at 8 bases. Looked up from germline, CDR1 is MNHEY and CDR2 is SVGAGI. With 2 bases clipped from V and 4 bases from J, the junction kept 6 bases outside the gene matches. This CDR3 contains 15 residues. The CDR3, as DNA: TGTGCCAGCAGTTACCGCGGACAGGGCCTCTATGGCTACACCTTC. It yields the protein CASSYRGQGLYGYTF.

This rearrangement joins TRBV24-1 to TRBJ2-7; possibly TRBD1 for D (6 bases). CDR1 KGHDR and CDR2 SFDVKD come from the germline V gene. V lost 3 bases, J lost 7 bases, and 18 bases lay in between. The CDR3 covers 15 residues. This chain's CDR3 is CATSDPMTGSMEQYF. CDR3 sequence (DNA): TGTGCCACCAGTGATCCGATGACAGGTTCTATGGAGCAGTACTTC.

The chain has TRBV4-1 and TRBJ2-3; a possible D gene is TRBD1 (6 bases). There are 16 residues in the CDR3. Germline CDR1 reads MGHRA; CDR2 reads YSYEKL. V was pared by 1 base and J by 3 bases, with 14 bases between. CDR3 bases: TGCGCCAGCAGCCAAGTTCCGCAGGGGTGGACAGATACGCAGTATTTT. Amino acids: CASSQVPQGWTDTQYF.

This clone was detected only once. The DNA for the CDR3 is TGTGCCAGCAGTTTATCGAGGGACAGCGTTCTCGATGGCTACACCTTC. Its translation: CASSLSRDSVLDGYTF. The V gene is TRBV28, the J gene TRBJ1-2; 7 nucleotides align to TRBD1. The ends lost 1 base at V and 6 bases at J; junction bases unmatched: 11. Germline-derived CDR1 and CDR2 are MDHEN and SYDVKM. There are 16 residues in the CDR3.

The V and J genes are TRBV5-5 and TRBJ2-5; TRBD2 agrees at 12 bases. This CDR3 spans 17 amino acids. Trimming took 4 bases from V and 5 from J; bases not matched to a gene: 12. Germline lookup yields CDR1 SGHKS and CDR2 YYEKEE (reference sequence). The DNA of the CDR3 is TGTGCCAGCAGCCCGCTAGCGGGAGGGGTAATAAGGGAGACCCAGTACTTC. Protein product: CASSPLAGGVIRETQYF.

The chain joins TRBV11-3 to TRBJ1-1; the match to TRBD1 covers 7 bases. V gave up 3 bases and J gave up 4 bases; unmatched junction bases: 2. CDR3 length: 13 amino acids. Germline V gene sequence: CDR1 SGHNT, CDR2 YENEEA. The CDR3 spells CASSFRQGTEAFF. Here the CDR3 DNA reads TGTGCCAGCAGCTTTAGACAGGGCACTGAAGCTTTCTTT.

The chain joins TRBV3-1 (or the pseudogene TRBV3-2) to TRBJ2-1, with TRBD2 identical over 14 bases. The CDR3 runs 16 residues. Germline V CDR1 and CDR2: LGHDT, YNNKEL (reference sequence). J gave up 9 bases and V 4 bases, and 8 bases lay outside the gene matches. CDR3 nucleotide sequence: TGTGCCAGCAGCCCTGGGACTAGCGGGAGATGGGGTGAGCAGTTCTTC. This encodes CASSPGTSGRWGEQFF.